The present TCR beta chain was sequenced within a study of shared clonotypes between healthy human individuals. Naive CD8 cells lacked CD45RO, underwent positive selection for CCR7 and left out terminally differentiated effector memory CD45RA+ cells. Notes on this clone: Other DNA sequences in this specimen translate into the identical CDR3.

The ends were cut back, 1 base at V and 3 bases at J, with 7 bases in the middle. Germline-derived CDR1 and CDR2 are SNHLY and FYNNEI. This CDR3 is built from 13 residues. Once extracted for a subset, genomic DNA was divided evenly among several immunoSEQ plates. In replicate PCRs of sorted subsets, 150 to 200 ng DNA, approximately 30,000 T cell genomes, was used. Some clones are missing from TCRdb's copy, which holds only in-frame ones; the method was immunoSEQ multiplex PCR. This table holds about 1,800,000 clones, about 95% found once. This receptor was identified in a man aged 18 to 29 in good health. Sequenced: naive CD8+ T cells sorted from blood. The chain joins TRBV2 to TRBJ2-7, with D unresolved. As DNA, the CDR3 is TGTGCCAGCAGTGAAGGAAACAGCTACGAGCAGTACTTC. It encodes CASSEGNSYEQYF.